This T cell receptor (beta chain) is from a study of blood T cell repertoires in COVID-19. About the study: The cDNA or gDNA used as material had been derived from T cells, B-cell-depleted T cells, or PBMCs.

Trimming removed 2 bases from V and 4 bases from J; junction bases left unmatched: 13. There are 18 residues in the CDR3. In germline, CDR1 is PRHDT, CDR2 FYEKMQ (reference sequence). Assignment of participants to cohorts was predicated upon participant-reported clinical history. Source study methods: Estimated nucleated cell counts came from reference gene primer amplification. Profiled with immunoSEQ multiplex PCR; TCRdb holds only in-frame clones, not every one. The DNA gave D and trimming, while V, J and clone size come from that table. Of hundreds of thousands of clones in the sample, approximately 80% were seen once.

This TCR was recovered from a man aged 25-45 years with acute COVID-19. Sequenced input: PBMCs or T cells enriched from blood (not recorded which). The chain recombines TRBV13 with TRBJ1-2; 10 nucleotides agree with TRBD1. For the CDR3, the DNA is TGTGCCAGCAGCTTATTGGGACAGGGGCTGGGTGGTGCCTATGGCTACACCTTC. It yields the protein CASSLLGQGLGGAYGYTF.